This T cell receptor beta chain was documented in a study of cytomegalovirus exposure and HLA in healthy donors. PCR primers comprised 60 Vbeta and 13 Jbeta primers. In the original analysis: An analysis performed later counted roughly 80 million unique TCR beta chains (roughly 11 million of them shared). Sequencing used immunoSEQ multiplex PCR; TCRdb keeps in-frame clones, though not all of them. The V and J calls and clone size were taken over from that table, and D and trimming were inferred from the DNA. This table has roughly 160,000 clones, around 73% appearing once. As to this clone: The antigen remains unidentified.

Study outcomes and limitations: A missense DCLRE1C variant was associated with V- and J-gene trimming of TCR beta chains in a later analysis, and an independent cohort replicated the association. Looking again later, the authors saw that most CMV-associated TCR beta chains seemed HLA-restricted. Available immune exposure information was restricted to CMV serostatus only.

Germline V lookup: CDR1 SEHNR, CDR2 FQNEAQ (reference sequence). V was clipped by 4 bases and J by 6 bases; unmatched bases: 13. The CDR3 has 16 residues. This clonotype was obtained from a young woman in good health and CMV-seropositive. The material sequenced was PBMCs. The chain employs TRBV7-9 and TRBJ1-1; 8 nucleotides agree with TRBD1. This CDR3 is CASSYVTGENWAEAFF. The CDR3 nucleotides read TGTGCCAGCAGCTACGTGACAGGGGAAAACTGGGCTGAAGCTTTCTTT.